This passage covers 28 T cell receptor beta chains from one sample sequenced in a study of blood T cell repertoires in COVID-19 (dated by TCRdb to 2018 to 2020). Preparation of the library involved the immunoSEQ multiplex PCR assay. The table comes from immuneACCESS by way of TCRdb, which keeps in-frame sequences with V and J called. Part of the clones is missing from these tables; in studies checked, under half for an unresolved V gene and the rest for unknown reasons. Present in this sample are tens of thousands of clones, 70% to 90% of which were seen just once. 2.7% of the sample belongs to the ten largest clones. Sample: peripheral blood. These receptors were collected from a man in his forties or fifties with COVID-19, enrolled during active disease.

The chain recombines TRBV6-1 with TRBJ1-2; D unresolved. V was shortened by 8 bases and J by 0 bases, with 4 bases between the two germline ends. The length of the CDR3 is 11 residues. Germline V gene lookup returns CDR1 MNHNS and CDR2 SASEGT. The CDR3 protein is CASAANYGYTF. CDR3 coding DNA: TGTGCCAGCGCAGCTAACTATGGCTACACCTTC.

The CDR3 sequence is CASSLVGGSNTEAFF. The CDR3 DNA is TGCGCCAGCAGCTTGGTTGGGGGCTCGAACACTGAAGCTTTCTTT. The V call is TRBV5-1, the J call TRBJ1-1; D is possibly TRBD1 (6 bases). This CDR3 region has 15 residues. The V end was cut by 0 bases, the J end by 1 base, with 10 bases between. Looked up from germline, CDR1 is SGHRS and CDR2 is YFSETQ.

The chain links TRBV9 to TRBJ2-1; 10 nucleotides align to TRBD2. This CDR3 has 15 residues. CDR1 and CDR2 (germline): SGDLS, YYNGEE. V lost 7 bases to trimming and J lost 7 bases; unmatched junction nucleotides: 11. CDR3 sequence (DNA): TGTGCCAGCCAGGGAGCGGGGGGGCCAGGGAATGAGCAGTTCTTC. Translation gives CASQGAGGPGNEQFF.

The V gene is TRBV19, the J gene TRBJ1-5, with D possibly matching TRBD1 (6 bases). Trimming stripped 0 bases from V and 1 base from J, with 7 bases between. Germline CDR1 reads LNHDA; CDR2 reads SQIVND (reference sequence). This CDR3 has 15 amino acids. This CDR3 is CASSIDQGSNQPQHF. CDR3 sequence (DNA): TGTGCCAGTAGTATAGATCAGGGGAGCAATCAGCCCCAGCATTTT.

In this sample, this clone turned up once. The rearrangement uses TRBV9 and TRBJ2-1; 7 bases are a match to TRBD1. Germline trimming cut 0 bases from V and 0 bases from J; bases unmatched to any gene: 6. From germline, CDR1 is SGDLS and CDR2 YYNGEE. The CDR3 consists of 17 residues. The CDR3 loop is CASSVGTGLRSYNEQFF. The CDR3 DNA sequence: TGTGCCAGCAGCGTAGGGACAGGATTACGCTCCTACAATGAGCAGTTCTTC.

The table lists this clone with a count of one. The V gene is TRBV4-1, the J gene TRBJ1-2; TRBD1 agrees at 7 bases. CDR1 is MGHRA and CDR2 is YSYEKL in the germline V gene. With V trimmed by 1 base and J by 0 bases, 8 bases remained unmatched. This CDR3 has 17 amino acids. This chain's CDR3 is CASSQAGQKIANYGYTF. The CDR3, as DNA: TGCGCCAGCAGCCAAGCGGGACAGAAAATAGCTAACTATGGCTACACCTTC.

In nucleotides, the CDR3 is TGTGCCAGCAGTTTAGCGACAGGGACTGGCTACACCTTC. It specifies CASSLATGTGYTF. V and J are TRBV12-3 or TRBV12-4 and TRBJ1-2; 7 positions agree with TRBD1. The CDR3 sequence is 13 residues long. The ends lost 0 bases at V and 7 bases at J; junction bases unmatched: 2.

V gene TRBV30 combines with J gene TRBJ2-1; D possibly corresponds to TRBD2 (6 bases). The CDR3 has 10 residues. Between the trimmed V and J ends, which lost 5 bases and 7 bases, there was a span of 6 bases. Germline CDR1 GTSNPN, CDR2 SVGIG (reference sequence). The CDR3 here is CAWGRNEQFF. For the CDR3, the DNA is TGTGCCTGGGGGAGGAATGAGCAGTTCTTC.

The DNA for the CDR3 is TGTGCCAGCAGCGGGACTAGCGGGGCCGGGGAGCTGTTTTTT. This encodes CASSGTSGAGELFF. The chain combines TRBV6-5 with TRBJ2-2; 13 nucleotides line up with TRBD2. The CDR3 is 14 residues long. In germline, CDR1 is MNHEY, CDR2 SVGAGI. J was trimmed by 6 bases and V by 6 bases; bases with no gene match: 1.

V usage is TRBV6-1 and J usage is TRBJ2-7, with unresolved D. V was clipped by 0 bases and J by 1 base, with 4 bases between them. Germline assignment: CDR1 MNHNS and CDR2 SASEGT. The CDR3 runs to 13 residues. The CDR3 coding sequence is TGTGCCAGCAGTGAAGCCTCTTCCTACGAGCAGTACTTC. This gives the protein CASSEASSYEQYF.

The chain carries TRBV6-6 and TRBJ2-1, with a possible D match to TRBD2 (6 bases). This CDR3 region has 16 residues. Trimming stripped 2 bases from V and 7 bases from J, with 18 bases between. Germline V gene data show CDR1 as MNHNY and CDR2 as SVGAGI (reference sequence). The CDR3 protein is CASSYGRLGIGNEQFF. The CDR3 DNA is TGTGCCAGCAGTTACGGGCGACTAGGAATTGGTAATGAGCAGTTCTTC.

This chain uses TRBV24-1 with TRBJ1-5; TRBD1 agrees at 11 bases. Losses at the gene ends were 9 bases for V and 2 bases for J; bases not matched to a gene: 8. Germline values: CDR1 KGHDR, CDR2 SFDVKD. The CDR3 loop spans 16 amino acids. This chain's CDR3 is CATPCRDRGGNQPQHF. Here the CDR3 DNA reads TGTGCCACCCCATGCCGGGACAGGGGGGGCAATCAGCCCCAGCATTTT.

The chain uses TRBV28 and TRBJ2-4; 8 bases map to TRBD1. The length of the CDR3 is 16 residues. The trim removed 5 bases at V and 1 base at J, leaving 7 bases unmatched. Germline CDR1 is MDHEN and CDR2 is SYDVKM. Here the CDR3 DNA reads TGTGCCAGCAGTCAGACAGGGGCCAGGGCCAAAAACATTCAGTACTTC. Its translation: CASSQTGARAKNIQYF.

V usage is TRBV28 and J usage is TRBJ1-3; D unresolved. Germline CDR1 reads MDHEN; CDR2 reads SYDVKM. The CDR3 consists of 14 residues. Trimming removed 5 bases from V and 4 bases from J, with 12 bases in between. As DNA, the CDR3 is TGTGCCAGCAGTATGGGCCCGGGGGGAAACACCATATATTTT. Translated, it gives CASSMGPGGNTIYF. The full variable domain, in which reference TRBV28 and TRBJ1-3 provide the parts outside the CDR3, is DVKVTQSSRYLVKRTGEKVFLECVQDMDHENMFWYRQDPGLGLRLIYFSYDVKMKEKGDIPEGYSVSREKKERFSLILESASTNQTSMYLCASSMGPGGNTIYFGEGSWLTVV.

A word on this clone: One end of the junction is discordant with germline, which a read error may explain. The J gene is TRBJ1-2, the V gene TRBV20-1; possible D gene TRBD1, 6 bases. This CDR3 contains 11 residues. Germline CDR1 is DFQATT and CDR2 is SNEGSKA (reference sequence). The CDR3 protein is CSARVRTAAPF. Written as DNA, the CDR3 is TGCAGTGCTAGAGTTCGGACAGCGGCCCCATTC.

The V gene is TRBV19, the J gene TRBJ1-1, with a possible D match to TRBD1 (6 bases). The V gene lost 3 bases and the J gene lost 4 bases, with 18 bases spanning the gap. This CDR3 region has 16 residues. Germline V gives CDR1 LNHDA, CDR2 SQIVND (reference sequence). In nucleotides, the CDR3 is TGTGCCAGTAGTATTGGCTCACAGGGCCCCGGCACTGAAGCTTTCTTT. Its translation: CASSIGSQGPGTEAFF.

The CDR3 sequence: CASSLGQGNTGELFF. The CDR3 region has the DNA TGTGCCAGCAGCTTGGGACAGGGGAACACCGGGGAGCTGTTTTTT. This chain joins TRBV5-4 and TRBJ2-2, with 7 bases matching TRBD1. The V and J ends lost 0 bases and 1 base, in that order; junction bases with no gene match: 0. This CDR3 is 15 amino acids long. Germline V gives CDR1 SGHNT, CDR2 YYREEE (reference sequence). The entire variable domain, with the rest obtained from reference TRBV5-4 and TRBJ2-2, is as follows: ETGVTQSPTHLIKTRGQQVTLRCSSQSGHNTVSWYQQALGQGPQFIFQYYREEENGRGNFPPRFSGLQFPNYSSELNVNALELDDSALYLCASSLGQGNTGELFFGEGSRLTVL.

This clone was seen more than once but under ten times. The chain has TRBV19 and TRBJ1-1, with no clear D. Germline values: CDR1 LNHDA, CDR2 SQIVND (reference sequence). Trimming took off 4 bases at V and 0 bases at J, with 6 bases between the two ends. The CDR3 consists of 13 residues. CDR3 protein: CASSRQMNTEAFF. The CDR3 coding sequence is TGTGCCAGTAGTAGGCAGATGAACACTGAAGCTTTCTTT. Using reference TRBV19 and TRBJ1-1 for the parts outside the CDR3, the full variable domain is DGGITQSPKYLFRKEGQNVTLSCEQNLNHDAMYWYRQDPGQGLRLIYYSQIVNDFQKGDIAEGYSVSREKKESFPLTVTSAQKNPTAFYLCASSRQMNTEAFFGQGTRLTVV.

This chain links TRBV9 with TRBJ2-3, with D uncertain. The CDR3 is 15 residues long. Germline lookup yields CDR1 SGDLS and CDR2 YYNGEE. V lost 0 bases, J lost 2 bases, and 10 bases lay in between. The CDR3 coding sequence is TGTGCCAGCAGCGTAGGGGTACAGTCCACAGATACGCAGTATTTT. It is translated as CASSVGVQSTDTQYF.

This rearrangement joins TRBV30 to TRBJ2-1; D gene uncertain. CDR1 is GTSNPN, CDR2 SVGIG, per germline (reference sequence). This CDR3 has 12 residues. Trimming took off 0 bases at V and 9 bases at J, with 9 bases between the two ends. The CDR3 region has the DNA TGTGCCTGGAGTGTAACGGTCGGTGAGCAGTTCTTC. Amino acids: CAWSVTVGEQFF.

The gene calls are TRBV7-9 and TRBJ2-4, with 7 bases that match TRBD1. The germline V gene encodes CDR1 SEHNR and CDR2 FQNEAQ (reference sequence). The V and J ends lost 6 bases and 3 bases, in that order; junction bases with no gene match: 8. The CDR3 contains 15 residues. Here the CDR3 reads CASSPSWDSKNIQYF. The CDR3 DNA reads TGTGCCAGCAGTCCCTCCTGGGACAGCAAAAACATTCAGTACTTC.

The gene calls are TRBV3-1 (or the pseudogene TRBV3-2) and TRBJ1-5; 7 bases are shared with TRBD1. J lost 2 bases, V lost 4 bases, and 2 bases had no gene match. CDR3 length: 14 amino acids. Germline CDR1 LGHDT, CDR2 YNNKEL (reference sequence). The CDR3 nucleotides are TGTGCCAGCAGCCGCACAGGGGGCAATCAGCCCCAGCATTTT. Amino acid sequence: CASSRTGGNQPQHF.

The chain has TRBV11-2 and TRBJ2-7; D is unclear. V was cut by 5 bases and J by 2 bases, with 7 bases left in between. The germline V gene encodes CDR1 SGHAT and CDR2 FQNNGV. The CDR3 is 12 residues long. In nucleotides, the CDR3 is TGTGCCAGCAGCACTGTCCCCTACGAGCAGTACTTC. Translating gives CASSTVPYEQYF.

The chain joins TRBV30 to TRBJ2-7; 9 nucleotides align to TRBD1. Germline V gene sequence: CDR1 GTSNPN, CDR2 SVGIG (reference sequence). The ends lost 0 bases at V and 3 bases at J; junction bases unmatched: 9. This CDR3 region has 16 residues. The CDR3 DNA is TGTGCCTGGAGTGTAAGCCGGGACAGGGATTACTACGAGCAGTACTTC. Its translation: CAWSVSRDRDYYEQYF.

This chain joins TRBV4-2 and TRBJ2-7; 13 bases align to TRBD2. Germline values: CDR1 LGHNA, CDR2 YNFKEQ. This CDR3 is 15 amino acids long. V was pared by 5 bases and J by 5 bases, with 6 bases of the junction left unmatched. The CDR3 coding sequence is TGTGCCAGCAGCGAGACTAGCGGGGGGACAGACGAGCAGTACTTC. This codes for CASSETSGGTDEQYF.

V and J are TRBV7-3 and TRBJ2-1; 10 nucleotides line up with TRBD1. The CDR3 is made up of 14 amino acids. CDR1 is SGHTA, CDR2 FQGTGA, per germline. The V gene end was trimmed by 5 bases and the J gene end by 10 bases; junction bases not matched to a gene: 8. CDR3: CASSPGDRGGEQFF. In nucleotides, the CDR3 is TGTGCCAGCAGCCCAGGGGACAGGGGTGGAGAGCAGTTCTTC.

The V gene is TRBV21-1, the J gene TRBJ2-2; the table's D call, TRBD2, was not checked against the DNA. TRBV21-1 is an annotated pseudogene. This CDR3 comprises 19 residues. CDR3 nucleotides: TGTGCCAGCAGCTACGGACTAGCGGGGGCCATCATAACACCGGGGAGGCTGTTTTTT. It yields the protein CASSYGLAGAIITPGRLFF.

V usage is TRBV4-1 and J usage is TRBJ2-1; D might be TRBD2 (6 bases). V was shortened by 0 bases and J by 10 bases, with 13 bases between the two germline ends. The CDR3 runs 14 residues. Germline lookup yields CDR1 MGHRA and CDR2 YSYEKL. CDR3 in DNA: TGCGCCAGCAGCCAAGATTGGAGGGTCGACGAGCAGTTCTTC. Its protein product is CASSQDWRVDEQFF.